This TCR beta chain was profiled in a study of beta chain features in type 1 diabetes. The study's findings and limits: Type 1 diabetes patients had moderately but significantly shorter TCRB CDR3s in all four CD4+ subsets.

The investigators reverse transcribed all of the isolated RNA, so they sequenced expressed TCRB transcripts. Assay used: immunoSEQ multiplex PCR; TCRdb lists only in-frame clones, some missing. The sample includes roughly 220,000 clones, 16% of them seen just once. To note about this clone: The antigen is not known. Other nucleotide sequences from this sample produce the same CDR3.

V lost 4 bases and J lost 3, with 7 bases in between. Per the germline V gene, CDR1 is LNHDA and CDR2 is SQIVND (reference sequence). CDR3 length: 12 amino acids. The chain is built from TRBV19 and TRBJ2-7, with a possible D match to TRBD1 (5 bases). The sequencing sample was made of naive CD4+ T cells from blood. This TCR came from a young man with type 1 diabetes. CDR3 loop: CASSRDSYEQYF. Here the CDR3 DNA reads TGTGCCAGTAGTAGAGACAGCTACGAGCAGTACTTC.